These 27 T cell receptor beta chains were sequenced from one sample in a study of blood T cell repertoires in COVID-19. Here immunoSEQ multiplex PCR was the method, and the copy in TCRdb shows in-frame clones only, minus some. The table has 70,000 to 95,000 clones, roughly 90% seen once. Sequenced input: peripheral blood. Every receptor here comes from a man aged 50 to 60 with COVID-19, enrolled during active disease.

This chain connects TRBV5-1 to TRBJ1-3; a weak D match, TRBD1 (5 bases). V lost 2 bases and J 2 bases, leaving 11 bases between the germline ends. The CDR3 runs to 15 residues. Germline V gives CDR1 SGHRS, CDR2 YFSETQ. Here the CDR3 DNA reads TGCGCCAGCAGCTTTCAGTCAGGGCCTGGAAACACCATATATTTT. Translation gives CASSFQSGPGNTIYF.

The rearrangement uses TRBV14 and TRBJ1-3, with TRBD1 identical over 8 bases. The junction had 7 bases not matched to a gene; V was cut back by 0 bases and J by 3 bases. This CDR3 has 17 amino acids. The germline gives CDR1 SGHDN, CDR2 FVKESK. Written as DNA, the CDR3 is TGTGCCAGCAGCCAAGATTGGCAGGGGGCTTTTGGAAACACCATATATTTT. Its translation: CASSQDWQGAFGNTIYF.

CDR3: CASSPHRGDQPQHF. The CDR3 DNA reads TGTGCCAGCTCCCCTCACCGGGGGGATCAGCCCCAGCATTTT. The V call is TRBV9, the J call TRBJ1-5, with D perhaps TRBD1 (5 bases). The CDR3 extends over 14 amino acids. V was pared by 7 bases and J by 5 bases, with 16 bases between. Per the germline V gene, CDR1 is SGDLS and CDR2 is YYNGEE.

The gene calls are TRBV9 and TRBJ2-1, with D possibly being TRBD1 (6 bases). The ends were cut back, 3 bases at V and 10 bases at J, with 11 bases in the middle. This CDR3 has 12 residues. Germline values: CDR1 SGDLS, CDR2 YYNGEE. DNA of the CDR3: TGTGCCAGCAGCGACAAGGGGACAGAGCAGTTCTTC. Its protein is CASSDKGTEQFF.

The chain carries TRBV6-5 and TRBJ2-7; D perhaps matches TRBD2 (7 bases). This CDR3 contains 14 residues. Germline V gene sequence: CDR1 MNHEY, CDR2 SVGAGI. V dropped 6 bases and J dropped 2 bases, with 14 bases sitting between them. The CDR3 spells CASRSGGPPYEQYF. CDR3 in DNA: TGTGCCAGCAGGTCCGGGGGGCCACCCTACGAGCAGTACTTC.

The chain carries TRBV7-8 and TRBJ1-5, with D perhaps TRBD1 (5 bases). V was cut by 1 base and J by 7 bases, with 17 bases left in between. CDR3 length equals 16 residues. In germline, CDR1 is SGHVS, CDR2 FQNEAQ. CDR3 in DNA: TGTGCCAGCAGCTTAGGTGCCAGGCCTAAGGGGCAGCCCCAGCATTTT. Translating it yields CASSLGARPKGQPQHF.

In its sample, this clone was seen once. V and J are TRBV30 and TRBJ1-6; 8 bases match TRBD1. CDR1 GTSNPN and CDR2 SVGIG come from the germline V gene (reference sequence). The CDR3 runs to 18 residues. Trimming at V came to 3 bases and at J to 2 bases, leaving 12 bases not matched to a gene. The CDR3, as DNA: TGTGCCTGGAGGAGGGGGCAGGGGGCTTTCACCTATAATTCACCCCTCCACTTT. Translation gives CAWRRGQGAFTYNSPLHF.

The CDR3 DNA reads TGTGCCAGCAGCTCCCCGACACCTGCCTTTGGAAACACCATATATTTT. The encoded protein is CASSSPTPAFGNTIYF. The chain uses TRBV5-8 and TRBJ1-3; no clear D. CDR3 length: 16 amino acids. Per the germline V gene, CDR1 is SGHTS and CDR2 is YDEGEE. V lost 3 bases and J lost 3, with 16 bases in between.

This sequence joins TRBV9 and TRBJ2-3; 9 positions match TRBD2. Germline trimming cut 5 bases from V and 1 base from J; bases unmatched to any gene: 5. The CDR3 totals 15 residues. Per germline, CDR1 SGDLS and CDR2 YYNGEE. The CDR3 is CASRRGGLGTDTQYF. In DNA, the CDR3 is TGTGCCAGCAGGCGGGGGGGCCTCGGCACAGATACGCAGTATTTT.

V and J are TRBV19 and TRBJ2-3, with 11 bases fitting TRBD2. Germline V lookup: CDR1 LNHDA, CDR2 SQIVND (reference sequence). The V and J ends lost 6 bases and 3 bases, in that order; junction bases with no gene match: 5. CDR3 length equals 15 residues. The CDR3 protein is CASRLAGGPTDTQYF. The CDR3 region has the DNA TGTGCCAGTAGGTTAGCGGGGGGGCCGACAGATACGCAGTATTTT.

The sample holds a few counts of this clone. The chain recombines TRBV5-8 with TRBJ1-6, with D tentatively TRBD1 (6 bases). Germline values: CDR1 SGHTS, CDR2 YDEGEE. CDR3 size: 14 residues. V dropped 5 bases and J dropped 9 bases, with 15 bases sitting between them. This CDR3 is CASSFTGWRSPLHF. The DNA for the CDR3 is TGTGCCAGCAGTTTTACAGGGTGGCGTTCACCCCTCCACTTT.

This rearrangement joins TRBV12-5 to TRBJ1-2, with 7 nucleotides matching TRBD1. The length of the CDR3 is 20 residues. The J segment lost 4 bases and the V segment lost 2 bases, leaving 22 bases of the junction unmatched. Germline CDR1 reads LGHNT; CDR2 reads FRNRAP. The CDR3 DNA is TGTGCTAGTGGTTTGACGACTTACAGGGGCGTCAACCTACTCCCCTATGGCTACACCTTC. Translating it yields CASGLTTYRGVNLLPYGYTF.

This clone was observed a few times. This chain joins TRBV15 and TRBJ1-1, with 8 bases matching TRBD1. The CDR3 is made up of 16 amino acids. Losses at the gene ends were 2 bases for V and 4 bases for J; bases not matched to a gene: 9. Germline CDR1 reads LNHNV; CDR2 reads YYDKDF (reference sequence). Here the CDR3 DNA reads TGTGCCACCAGCAGACTTTGGACAGGGATCAGCACTGAAGCTTTCTTT. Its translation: CATSRLWTGISTEAFF.

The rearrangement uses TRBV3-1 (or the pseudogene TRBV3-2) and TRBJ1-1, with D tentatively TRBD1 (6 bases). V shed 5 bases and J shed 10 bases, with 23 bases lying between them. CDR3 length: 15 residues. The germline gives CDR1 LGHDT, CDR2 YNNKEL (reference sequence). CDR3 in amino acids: CASSDRDISNWGAFF. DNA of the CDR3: TGTGCCAGCAGCGACCGGGACATCTCAAATTGGGGAGCTTTCTTT.

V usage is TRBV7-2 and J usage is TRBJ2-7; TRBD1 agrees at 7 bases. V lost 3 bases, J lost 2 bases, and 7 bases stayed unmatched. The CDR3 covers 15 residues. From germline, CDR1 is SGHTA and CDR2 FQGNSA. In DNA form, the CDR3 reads TGTGCCAGCAGCTTCGACAGGGTTAGAGCCTACGAGCAGTACTTC. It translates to CASSFDRVRAYEQYF.

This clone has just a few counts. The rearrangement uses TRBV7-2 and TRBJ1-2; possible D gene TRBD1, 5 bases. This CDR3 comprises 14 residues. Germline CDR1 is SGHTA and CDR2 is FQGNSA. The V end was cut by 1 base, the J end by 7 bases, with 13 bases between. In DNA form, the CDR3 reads TGTGCCAGCAGCTTAGTTGGGCAGGGCGGTGGCTACACCTTC. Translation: CASSLVGQGGGYTF.

CDR3 residues: CASSARTSGDNEQFF. In DNA form, the CDR3 reads TGTGCCAGCAGCGCCCGGACTAGCGGGGACAATGAGCAGTTCTTC. The chain employs TRBV5-4 and TRBJ2-1, with 12 bases aligning to TRBD2. Germline-derived CDR1 and CDR2 are SGHNT and YYREEE (reference sequence). The junction had 4 bases not matched to a gene; V was cut back by 4 bases and J by 5 bases. The CDR3 extends over 15 amino acids.

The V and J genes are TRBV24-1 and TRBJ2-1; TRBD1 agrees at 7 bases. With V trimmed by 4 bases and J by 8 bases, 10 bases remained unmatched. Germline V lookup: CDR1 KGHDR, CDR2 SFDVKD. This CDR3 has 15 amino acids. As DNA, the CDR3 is TGTGCCACCAGTGACTTAGGACAGGTTGGGGATGAGCAGTTCTTC. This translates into CATSDLGQVGDEQFF.

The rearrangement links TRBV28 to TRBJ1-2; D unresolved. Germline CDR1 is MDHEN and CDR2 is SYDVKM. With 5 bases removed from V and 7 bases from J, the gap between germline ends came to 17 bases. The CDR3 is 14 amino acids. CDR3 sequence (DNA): TGTGCCAGCAGTCCCCACACGAGGGCGGCTGGCTACACCTTC. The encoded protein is CASSPHTRAAGYTF.

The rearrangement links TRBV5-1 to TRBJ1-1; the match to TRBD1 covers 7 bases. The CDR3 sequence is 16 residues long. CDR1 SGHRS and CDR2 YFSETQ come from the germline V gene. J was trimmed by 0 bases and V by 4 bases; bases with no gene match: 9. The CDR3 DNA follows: TGCGCCAGCAGCACCCAACCAGGGGGATTGAACACTGAAGCTTTCTTT. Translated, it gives CASSTQPGGLNTEAFF.

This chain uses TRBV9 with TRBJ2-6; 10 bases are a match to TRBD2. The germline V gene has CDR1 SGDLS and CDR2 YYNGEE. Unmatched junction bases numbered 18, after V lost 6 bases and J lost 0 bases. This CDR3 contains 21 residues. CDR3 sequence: CASTTTPSLAGASSGANVLTF. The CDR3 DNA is TGTGCCAGCACCACCACCCCGAGTCTAGCGGGGGCATCCTCTGGGGCCAACGTCCTGACTTTC.

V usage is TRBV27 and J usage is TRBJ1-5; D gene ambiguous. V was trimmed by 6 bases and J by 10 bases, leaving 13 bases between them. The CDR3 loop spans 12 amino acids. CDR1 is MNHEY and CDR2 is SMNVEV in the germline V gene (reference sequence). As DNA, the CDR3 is TGTGCCAGCAGGGACGCAAGCGGCCCCCAGCATTTT. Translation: CASRDASGPQHF.

The CDR3 bases are TGTGCCAGCAGTGGGGACAGGAGGAGCTCCTACGAGCAGTACTTC. It yields the protein CASSGDRRSSYEQYF. The gene calls are TRBV2 and TRBJ2-7; 8 bases agree with TRBD1. The V gene's germline CDR1 is SNHLY and CDR2 FYNNEI. This CDR3 region has 15 residues. J was trimmed by 0 bases and V by 4 bases; bases with no gene match: 5.

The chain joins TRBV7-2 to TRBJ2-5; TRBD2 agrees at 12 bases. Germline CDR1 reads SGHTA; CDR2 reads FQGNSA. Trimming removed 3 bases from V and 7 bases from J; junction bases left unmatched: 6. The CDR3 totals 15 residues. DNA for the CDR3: TGTGCCAGCAGCTTCCAGACTAGCGGGGGTGGGACCCAGTACTTC. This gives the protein CASSFQTSGGGTQYF.

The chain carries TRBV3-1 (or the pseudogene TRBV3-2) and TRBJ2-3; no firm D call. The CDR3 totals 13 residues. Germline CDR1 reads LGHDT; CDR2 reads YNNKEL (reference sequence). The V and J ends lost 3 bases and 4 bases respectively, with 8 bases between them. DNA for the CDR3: TGTGCCAGCAGCCAGGTTCCGGCAGATACGCAGTATTTT. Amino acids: CASSQVPADTQYF.

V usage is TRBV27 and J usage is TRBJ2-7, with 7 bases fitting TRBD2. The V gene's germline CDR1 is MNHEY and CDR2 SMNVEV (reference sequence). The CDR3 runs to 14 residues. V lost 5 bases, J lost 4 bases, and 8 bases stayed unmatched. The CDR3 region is CASSPSVGGYEQYF. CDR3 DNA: TGTGCCAGCAGTCCGTCGGTGGGGGGGTACGAGCAGTACTTC.

The CDR3 region is CASSRGLSGGAQETQYF. The CDR3, as DNA: TGTGCCAGCAGCAGAGGCCTAAGCGGGGGGGCACAAGAGACCCAGTACTTC. V usage is TRBV5-8 and J usage is TRBJ2-5; the match to TRBD2 covers 10 bases. The trim removed 4 bases at V and 2 bases at J, leaving 11 bases unmatched. Germline CDR1 and CDR2: SGHTS and YDEGEE. The CDR3 is made up of 17 amino acids.